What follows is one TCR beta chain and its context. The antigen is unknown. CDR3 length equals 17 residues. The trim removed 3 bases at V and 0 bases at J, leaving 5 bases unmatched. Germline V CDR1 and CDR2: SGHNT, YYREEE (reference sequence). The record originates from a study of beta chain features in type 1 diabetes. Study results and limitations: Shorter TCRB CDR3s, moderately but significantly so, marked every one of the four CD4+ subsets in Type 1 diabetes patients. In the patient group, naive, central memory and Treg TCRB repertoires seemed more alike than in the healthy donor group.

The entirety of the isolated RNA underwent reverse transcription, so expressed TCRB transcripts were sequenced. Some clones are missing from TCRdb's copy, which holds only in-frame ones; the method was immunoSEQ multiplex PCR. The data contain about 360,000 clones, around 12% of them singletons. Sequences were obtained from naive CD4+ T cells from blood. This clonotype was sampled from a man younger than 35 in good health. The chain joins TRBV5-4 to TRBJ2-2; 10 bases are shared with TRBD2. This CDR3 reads CASSSLAGVANTGELFF. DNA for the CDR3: TGTGCCAGCAGCTCGCTAGCGGGAGTTGCGAACACCGGGGAGCTGTTTTTT.